This TCR beta chain was documented in a study of control samples from healthy donors and cancer patients. Profiled with immunoSEQ multiplex PCR; TCRdb holds only in-frame clones, not every one. The sample lists 55,000 to 90,000 clones, about 80% seen once, with about 26% in the top ten. Germline V gene sequence: CDR1 SGHNT, CDR2 YENEEA. Trimming cost V 3 bases and J 4 bases; bases outside gene matches: 8. This CDR3 comprises 15 residues. The rearrangement links TRBV11-3 to TRBJ1-1, with TRBD1 matching over 7 bases. The clonotype was recovered from a man aged 50 to 59 in good health. Sequencing used blood. The DNA of the CDR3 is TGTGCCAGCAGCTTGATGACAGGGACGAGCACTGAAGCTTTCTTT. Encoded protein: CASSLMTGTSTEAFF.